Listed here are 7 T cell receptor beta chains from one sample, sequenced in a study of blood T cell repertoires in COVID-19. Assay used: immunoSEQ multiplex PCR; TCRdb lists only in-frame clones, some missing. This sample has 150,000 to 200,000 clones, with roughly four fifths found just once. Sequences were obtained from peripheral blood. Every receptor here comes from a human donor in a cohort sampled during active COVID-19.

The CDR3 nucleotides read TGCGCCAGCAGCCCCGGGAGTTCCTACAATGAGCAGTTCTTC. Translation gives CASSPGSSYNEQFF. The V call is TRBV5-1, the J call TRBJ2-1; D might be TRBD2 (6 bases). This CDR3 comprises 14 residues. CDR1 SGHRS and CDR2 YFSETQ come from the germline V gene. V lost 4 bases and J lost 1, with 9 bases in between. Variable domain in full (rest from reference TRBV5-1 and TRBJ2-1): KAGVTQTPRYLIKTRGQQVTLSCSPISGHRSVSWYQQTPGQGLQFLFEYFSETQRNKGNFPGRFSGRQFSNSRSEMNVSTLELGDSALYLCASSPGSSYNEQFFGPGTRLTVL.

This clone was seen a handful of times. J is TRBJ2-2 and V is TRBV6-5, with D possibly matching TRBD2 (6 bases). From germline, CDR1 is MNHEY and CDR2 SVGAGI. The CDR3 is made up of 16 amino acids. The ends were cut back, 0 bases at V and 4 bases at J, with 12 bases in the middle. This CDR3 reads CASSYSGGISTGELFF. The DNA of the CDR3 is TGTGCCAGCAGTTACTCTGGGGGGATTAGCACCGGGGAGCTGTTTTTT.

The rearrangement uses TRBV4-3 and TRBJ2-2; D possibly corresponds to TRBD1 (5 bases). The CDR3 consists of 16 residues. Trimming took 0 bases from V and 4 from J, leaving 12 bases between them. Germline V lookup: CDR1 LGHNA, CDR2 YSLEER. Written as DNA, the CDR3 is TGCGCCAGCAGCCAAGATCGGCAGGGCCCCACCGGGGAGCTGTTTTTT. It encodes CASSQDRQGPTGELFF.

This clone was observed a few times. This chain uses TRBV6-2 or TRBV6-3 with TRBJ2-1; 13 positions agree with TRBD2. The CDR3 length is 16 residues. Trimming cost V 5 bases and J 9 bases; bases outside gene matches: 10. The germline gives CDR1 MNHEY, CDR2 SVGEGT. The CDR3 DNA is TGTGCCAGCAGTCAGGGGACTAGCGGGATGCGCGCTGAGCAGTTCTTC. Translating gives CASSQGTSGMRAEQFF.

The chain combines TRBV9 with TRBJ2-5, with TRBD2 matching 7 bases. CDR3 length: 15 residues. CDR1 is SGDLS and CDR2 is YYNGEE in the germline V gene. With V trimmed by 0 bases and J by 1 base, 3 bases remained unmatched. The CDR3 loop is CASSVVASGQETQYF. The CDR3 DNA is TGTGCCAGCAGCGTAGTGGCTAGCGGCCAAGAGACCCAGTACTTC.

J is TRBJ2-1 and V is TRBV7-3; TRBD1 aligns across 11 bases. Germline CDR1 SGHTA, CDR2 FQGTGA. Trimming at V came to 4 bases and at J to 5 bases, leaving 7 bases not matched to a gene. CDR3 length: 16 residues. Here the CDR3 DNA reads TGTGCCAGCAGCTCGATCCCGGGACAGGGGGACAATGAGCAGTTCTTC. Its translation is CASSSIPGQGDNEQFF.

The chain links TRBV7-2 to TRBJ2-1, with D maybe TRBD2 (6 bases). V lost 4 bases and J 7 bases, leaving 14 bases between the germline ends. Germline V CDR1 and CDR2: SGHTA, FQGNSA. The CDR3 runs 14 residues. The CDR3 loop reads CASSSGGAGNEQFF. The CDR3 bases are TGTGCCAGCAGCTCAGGAGGGGCCGGGAATGAGCAGTTCTTC.